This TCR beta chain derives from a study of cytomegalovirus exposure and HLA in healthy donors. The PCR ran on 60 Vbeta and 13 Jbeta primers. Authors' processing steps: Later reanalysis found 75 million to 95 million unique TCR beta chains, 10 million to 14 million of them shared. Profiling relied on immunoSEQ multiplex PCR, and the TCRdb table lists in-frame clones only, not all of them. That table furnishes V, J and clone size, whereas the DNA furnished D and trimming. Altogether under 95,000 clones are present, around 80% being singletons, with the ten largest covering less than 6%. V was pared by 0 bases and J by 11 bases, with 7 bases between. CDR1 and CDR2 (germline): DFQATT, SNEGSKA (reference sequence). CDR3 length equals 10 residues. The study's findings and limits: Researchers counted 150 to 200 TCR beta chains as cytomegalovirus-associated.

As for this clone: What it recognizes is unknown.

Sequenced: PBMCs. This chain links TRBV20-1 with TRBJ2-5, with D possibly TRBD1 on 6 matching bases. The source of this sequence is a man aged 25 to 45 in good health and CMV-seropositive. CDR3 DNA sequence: TGCAGTGCTAGAGAGAGGGGGCAGTACTTC. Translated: CSARERGQYF.